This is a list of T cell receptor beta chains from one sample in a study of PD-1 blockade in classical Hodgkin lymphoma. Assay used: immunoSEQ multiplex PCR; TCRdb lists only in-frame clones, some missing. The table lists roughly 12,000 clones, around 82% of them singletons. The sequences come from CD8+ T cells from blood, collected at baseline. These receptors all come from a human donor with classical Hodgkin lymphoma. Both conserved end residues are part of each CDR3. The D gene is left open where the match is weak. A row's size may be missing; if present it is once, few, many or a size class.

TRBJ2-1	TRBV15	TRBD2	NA	TGTGCCACCAGCAGAGAGGGTCGGACTAGCACCTACAATGAGCAGTTCTTC	CATSREGRTSTYNEQFF
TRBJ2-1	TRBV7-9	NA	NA	TGTGCCAGCAGCCCGCCAGGGGATGAGCAGTTCTTC	CASSPPGDEQFF
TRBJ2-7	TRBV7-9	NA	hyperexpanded	TGTGCCAGCAGCTTAGTTTTCGGGGACGAGCAGTACTTC	CASSLVFGDEQYF
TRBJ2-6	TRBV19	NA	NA	TGTGCCAGTAGTAGCAGCTCTGGGGCCAACGTCCTGACTTTC	CASSSSSGANVLTF
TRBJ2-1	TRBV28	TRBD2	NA	TGTGCCAGCAGCTTCCACGATCCGTTCGGGGCGGGAGAATCTCGGAATGAGCAGTTCTTC	CASSFHDPFGAGESRNEQFF
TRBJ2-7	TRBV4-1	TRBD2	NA	TGCGCCAGCAGCCCCCCAAGCGGGGCTTACTCCTACGAGCAGTACTTC	CASSPPSGAYSYEQYF
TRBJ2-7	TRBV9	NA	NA	TGTGCCAGCAGCGCCAACTCTGTCGAGCAGTACTTC	CASSANSVEQYF
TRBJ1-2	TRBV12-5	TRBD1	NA	TGTGCTAGTGGTTTTTCGGGACAGCGACCCTATGGCTACACCTTC	CASGFSGQRPYGYTF
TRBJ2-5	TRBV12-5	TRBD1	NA	TGTGCTAGTGGCACCGGGACAGGGGGGCAAGAGACCCAGTACTTC	CASGTGTGGQETQYF
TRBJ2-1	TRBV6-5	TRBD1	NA	TGTGCCAGCAGTTTAGGGACAGGGGGCTCGGATGAGCAGTTCTTC	CASSLGTGGSDEQFF
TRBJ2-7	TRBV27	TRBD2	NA	TGTGCCAGCAGTCTAGCGGAAACCTACGAGCAGTACTTC	CASSLAETYEQYF
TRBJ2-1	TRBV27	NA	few	TGTGCCAGCAGGGAACTAGCCTACAATGAGCAGTTCTTC	CASRELAYNEQFF
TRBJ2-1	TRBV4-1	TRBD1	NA	TGCGCCAGCAGCCCCAAAACTGGGGGGACAGGTTGGTATGAGCAGTTCTTC	CASSPKTGGTGWYEQFF
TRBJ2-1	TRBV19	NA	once	TGTGCCAGTAGTAGCCTACCCGGAATCTACAATGAGCAGTTCTTC	CASSSLPGIYNEQFF
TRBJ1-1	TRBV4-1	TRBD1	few	TGCGCCAGCAGTCCTCAGGGGGCCCCTGAAGCTTTCTTT	CASSPQGAPEAFF
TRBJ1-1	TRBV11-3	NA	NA	TGTGCCAGCAGCGCCAGCGGGGGTGCCGAAGCTTTCTTT	CASSASGGAEAFF
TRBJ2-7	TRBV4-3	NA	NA	TGCGCCAGCAGCCAAGAGTGGGACACCTACGAGCAGTACTTC	CASSQEWDTYEQYF
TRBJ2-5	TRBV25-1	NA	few	TGTGCCAGCGGTCCCGAAGAGACCCAGTACTTC	CASGPEETQYF
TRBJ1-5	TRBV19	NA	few	TGTGCCAGTGGGCCCCTACATTTAGGCAATCAGCCCCAGCATTTT	CASGPLHLGNQPQHF
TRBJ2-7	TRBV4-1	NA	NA	TGCGCCAGCAGCCAAGTTTCAGGACTCTACGAGCAGTACTTC	CASSQVSGLYEQYF
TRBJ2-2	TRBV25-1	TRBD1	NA	TGTGCCAGCAGTGAGTTTGGACAGGGGAACACCGGGGAGCTGTTTTTT	CASSEFGQGNTGELFF
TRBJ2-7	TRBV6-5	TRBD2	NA	TGTGCCAGCAGATTAACTAGCGGGCCTTACGAGCAGTACTTC	CASRLTSGPYEQYF
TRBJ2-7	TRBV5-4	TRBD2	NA	TGTGCCAGCAGCTTGGGCCTAGCGGGAGGTCACGGGGAGCAGTACTTC	CASSLGLAGGHGEQYF
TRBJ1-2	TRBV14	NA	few	TGTGCCAGCAGGGCCGGGGGAGACTATGGCTACACCTTC	CASRAGGDYGYTF
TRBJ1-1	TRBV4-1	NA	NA	TGCGCCAGCAGCCAAGATAGGAAGGGACCGAACACTGAAGCTTTCTTT	CASSQDRKGPNTEAFF
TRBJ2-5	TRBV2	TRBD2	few	TGTGCCAGCAGTGTCGGCCCCCGTAGCGGGATGTACCAAGAGACCCAGTACTTC	CASSVGPRSGMYQETQYF
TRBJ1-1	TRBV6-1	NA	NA	TGTGCCAGCAGCGCAGGGTTTTCCGAAGCTTTCTTT	CASSAGFSEAFF
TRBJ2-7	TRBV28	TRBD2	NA	TGTGCCAGCAGCCTAGCGGCTGGCGCCTACGAGCAGTACTTC	CASSLAAGAYEQYF
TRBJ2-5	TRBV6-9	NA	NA	TGTGCCAGCAGCTCCTGGGGGCCCCAAGAGACCCAGTACTTC	CASSSWGPQETQYF
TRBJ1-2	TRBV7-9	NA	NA	TGTGCCAGCAGCTTAGTACTAGGGGACTATGGCTACACCTTC	CASSLVLGDYGYTF
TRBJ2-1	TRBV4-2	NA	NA	TGTGCCAGCAGCCTCCGGGTGGACAATGAGCAGTTCTTC	CASSLRVDNEQFF
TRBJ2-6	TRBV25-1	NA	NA	TGTGCCAGCAATTCAGGTTCCTCTGGGGCCAACGTCCTGACTTTC	CASNSGSSGANVLTF
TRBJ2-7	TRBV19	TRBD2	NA	TGTGCCAGTAGTATATCGGGGGGACGGAGCTACGAGCAGTACTTC	CASSISGGRSYEQYF
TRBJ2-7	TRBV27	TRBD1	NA	TGTGCCAGCAGTTCTACAGGGGGCGGCTCCTACGAGCAGTACTTC	CASSSTGGGSYEQYF
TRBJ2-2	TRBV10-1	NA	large	TGCGCCAGCAGTGAGTCGGAGGGGTCATCGAACACCGGGGAGCTGTTTTTT	CASSESEGSSNTGELFF
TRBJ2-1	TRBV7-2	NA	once	TGTGCCAGCAGTTCTACAGGGCCCTCCTACAATGAGCAGTTCTTC	CASSSTGPSYNEQFF
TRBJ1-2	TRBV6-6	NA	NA	TGTGCCAGCAGCCTACGGGCGGACAGCGTGTATGGCTACACCTTC	CASSLRADSVYGYTF
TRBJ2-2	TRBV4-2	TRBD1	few	TGTGCCAGCAGCCCGACAGGGGGAGAAACCGGGGAGCTGTTTTTT	CASSPTGGETGELFF
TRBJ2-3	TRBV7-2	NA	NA	TGTGCCAGCAGCTCCCGAGGGCGGCCAGATACGCAGTATTTT	CASSSRGRPDTQYF
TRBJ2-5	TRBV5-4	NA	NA	TGTGCCAGCAGCTTAACAGAGGAAGAGACCCAGTACTTC	CASSLTEEETQYF
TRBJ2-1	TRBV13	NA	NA	TGTGCCAGCAGCGGAGGGACAGAACCTAATGAGCAGTTCTTC	CASSGGTEPNEQFF
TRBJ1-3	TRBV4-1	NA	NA	TGCGCCAGCAGGTTTCGGGACACCATATATTTT	CASRFRDTIYF
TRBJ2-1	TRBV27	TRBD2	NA	TGTGCCAGCAGTTTGTTGGCGGGAGAGAAAGATGAGCAGTTCTTC	CASSLLAGEKDEQFF
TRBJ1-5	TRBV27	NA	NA	TGTGCCAGCAGTCCAACCGGCCAGCCCCAGCATTTT	CASSPTGQPQHF
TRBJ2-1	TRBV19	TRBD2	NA	TGTGCCAGTAGTGCCTCTAGCGGGATGAGCTCCTACAATGAGCAGTTCTTC	CASSASSGMSSYNEQFF
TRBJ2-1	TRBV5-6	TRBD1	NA	TGTGCCAGCAGCTTGTACCGGGACAGGGGTTCCTACAATGAGCAGTTCTTC	CASSLYRDRGSYNEQFF
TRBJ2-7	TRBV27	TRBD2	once	TGTGCCAGCAGTTCAATTAAACTAGCGGGAGACTTCGAGCAATACTTC	CASSSIKLAGDFEQYF
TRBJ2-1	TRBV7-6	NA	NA	TGTGCCAGCAGCTTATGGGGCGGGACCCCCTACAATGAGCAGTTCTTC	CASSLWGGTPYNEQFF
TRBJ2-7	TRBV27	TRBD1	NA	TGTGCCAGCAGTTTAACCCCAGGGGGCTCCTACGAGCAGTACTTC	CASSLTPGGSYEQYF
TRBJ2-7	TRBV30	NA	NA	TGTGCCTGGAGCCGGGGGAGCTCCTACGAGCAGTACTTC	CAWSRGSSYEQYF
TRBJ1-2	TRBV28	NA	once	TGTGCCAGCAGTTTATACAAGGGGGCTAACTATGGCTACACCTTC	CASSLYKGANYGYTF
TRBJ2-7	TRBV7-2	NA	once	TGTGCCAGCAGCTTCGGGACACAGACCTACGAGCAGTACTTC	CASSFGTQTYEQYF
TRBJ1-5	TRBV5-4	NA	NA	TGTGCCAGCAGCTTGGCCGGGCGGAATCAGCCCCAGCATTTT	CASSLAGRNQPQHF